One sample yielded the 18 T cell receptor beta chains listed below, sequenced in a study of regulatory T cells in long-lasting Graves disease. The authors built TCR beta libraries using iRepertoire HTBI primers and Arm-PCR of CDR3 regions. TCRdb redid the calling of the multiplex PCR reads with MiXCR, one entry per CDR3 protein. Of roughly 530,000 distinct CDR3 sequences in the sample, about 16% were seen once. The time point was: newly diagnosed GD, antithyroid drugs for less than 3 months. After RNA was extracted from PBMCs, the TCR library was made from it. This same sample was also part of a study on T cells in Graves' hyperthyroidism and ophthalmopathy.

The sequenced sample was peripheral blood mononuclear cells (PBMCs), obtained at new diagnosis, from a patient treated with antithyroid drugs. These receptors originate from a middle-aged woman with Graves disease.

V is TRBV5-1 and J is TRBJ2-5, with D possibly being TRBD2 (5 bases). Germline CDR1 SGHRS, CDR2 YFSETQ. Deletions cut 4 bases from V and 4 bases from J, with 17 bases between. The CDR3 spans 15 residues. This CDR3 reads CASSGSPNRGETQYF. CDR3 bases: TGCGCCAGCAGCGGAAGCCCCAACCGGGGAGAGACCCAGTACTTC.

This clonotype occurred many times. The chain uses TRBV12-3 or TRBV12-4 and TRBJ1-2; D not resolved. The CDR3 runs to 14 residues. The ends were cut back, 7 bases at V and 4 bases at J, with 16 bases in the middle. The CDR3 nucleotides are TGTGCCAGCAAACCCACCAACCTTGCCTATGGCTACACCTTC. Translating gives CASKPTNLAYGYTF.

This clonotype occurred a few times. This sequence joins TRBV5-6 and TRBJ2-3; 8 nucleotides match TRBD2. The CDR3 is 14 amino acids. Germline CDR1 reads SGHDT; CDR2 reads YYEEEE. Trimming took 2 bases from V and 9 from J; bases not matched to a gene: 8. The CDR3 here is CASSFSAGLDTQYF. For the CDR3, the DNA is TGTGCCAGCAGCTTCTCCGCGGGACTAGACACGCAGTATTTT.

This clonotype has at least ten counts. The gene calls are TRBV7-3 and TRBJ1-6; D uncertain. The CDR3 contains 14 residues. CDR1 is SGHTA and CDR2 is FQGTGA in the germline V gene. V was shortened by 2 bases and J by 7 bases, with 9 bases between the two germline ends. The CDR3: CASSLEGDNSPLHF. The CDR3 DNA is TGTGCCAGCAGCTTAGAGGGAGACAATTCACCCCTCCACTTT.

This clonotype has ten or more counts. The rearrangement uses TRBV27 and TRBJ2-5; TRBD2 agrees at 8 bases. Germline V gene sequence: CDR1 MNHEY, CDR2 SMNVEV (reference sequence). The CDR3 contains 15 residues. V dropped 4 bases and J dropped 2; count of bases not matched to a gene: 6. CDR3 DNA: TGTGCCAGCAGTTCTCCGGGACTAGGACAAGAGACCCAGTACTTC. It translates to CASSSPGLGQETQYF.

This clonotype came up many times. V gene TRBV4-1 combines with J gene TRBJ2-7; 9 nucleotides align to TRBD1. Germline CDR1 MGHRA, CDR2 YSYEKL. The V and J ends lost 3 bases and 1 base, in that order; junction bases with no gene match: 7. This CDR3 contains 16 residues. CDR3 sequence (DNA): TGCGCCAGCAGCCAGGCGCCCGGGACAGGGTCCTACGAGCAGTACTTC. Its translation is CASSQAPGTGSYEQYF.

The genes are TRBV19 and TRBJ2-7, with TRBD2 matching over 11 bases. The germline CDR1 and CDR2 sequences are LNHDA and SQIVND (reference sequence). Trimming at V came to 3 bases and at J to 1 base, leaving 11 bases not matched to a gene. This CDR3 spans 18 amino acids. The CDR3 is CASSIRGPGTSGSYEQYF. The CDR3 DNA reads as TGTGCCAGTAGTATCCGAGGGCCCGGGACTAGCGGTTCCTACGAGCAGTACTTC.

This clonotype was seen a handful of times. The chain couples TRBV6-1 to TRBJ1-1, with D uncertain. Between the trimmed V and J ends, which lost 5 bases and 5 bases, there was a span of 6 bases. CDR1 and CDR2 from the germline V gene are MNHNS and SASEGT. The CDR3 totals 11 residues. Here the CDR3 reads CASSHQTEAFF. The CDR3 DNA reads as TGTGCCAGCAGTCACCAGACTGAAGCTTTCTTT.

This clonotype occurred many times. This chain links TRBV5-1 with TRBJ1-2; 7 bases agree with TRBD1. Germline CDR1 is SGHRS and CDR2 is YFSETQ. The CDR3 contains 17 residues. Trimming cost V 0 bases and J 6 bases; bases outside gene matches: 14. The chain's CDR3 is CASSLGPGQSPQNGYTF. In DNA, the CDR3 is TGCGCCAGCAGCTTGGGGCCGGGACAGAGCCCTCAAAATGGCTACACCTTC.

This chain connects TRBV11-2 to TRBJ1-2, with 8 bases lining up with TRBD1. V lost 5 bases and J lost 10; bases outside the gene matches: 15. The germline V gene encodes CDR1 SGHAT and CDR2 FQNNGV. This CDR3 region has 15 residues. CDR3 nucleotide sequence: TGTGCCAGCAGCCCAAATCTTGACAGGGGCCCCTACTACACCTTC. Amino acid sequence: CASSPNLDRGPYYTF.

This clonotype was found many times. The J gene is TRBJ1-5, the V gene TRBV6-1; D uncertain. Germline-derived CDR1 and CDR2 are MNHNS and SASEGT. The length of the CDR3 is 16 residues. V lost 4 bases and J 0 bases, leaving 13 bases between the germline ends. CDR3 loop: CASSALGVGSNQPQHF. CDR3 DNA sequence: TGTGCCAGCAGTGCGCTTGGAGTAGGTAGCAATCAGCCCCAGCATTTT.

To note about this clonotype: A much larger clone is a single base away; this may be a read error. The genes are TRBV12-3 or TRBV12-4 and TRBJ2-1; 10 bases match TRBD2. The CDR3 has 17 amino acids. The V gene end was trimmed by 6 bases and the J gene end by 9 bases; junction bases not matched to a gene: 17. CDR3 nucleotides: TGTGCCAGCAGCCAAGATCCGCTGCAGCGGGGGGGCGGTGAGCAGTTCTTC. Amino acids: CASSQDPLQRGGGEQFF.

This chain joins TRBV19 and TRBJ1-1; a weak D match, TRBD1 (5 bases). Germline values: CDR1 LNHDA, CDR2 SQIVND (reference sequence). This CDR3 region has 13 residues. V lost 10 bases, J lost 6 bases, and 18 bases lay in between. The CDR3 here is CATSVRGRPEAFF. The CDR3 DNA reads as TGTGCCACCTCGGTTAGGGGACGCCCTGAAGCTTTCTTT.

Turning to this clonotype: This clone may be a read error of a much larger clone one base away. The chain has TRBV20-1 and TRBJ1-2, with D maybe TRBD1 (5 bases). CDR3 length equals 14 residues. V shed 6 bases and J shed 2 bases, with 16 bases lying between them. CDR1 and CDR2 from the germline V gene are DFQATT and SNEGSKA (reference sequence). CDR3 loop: CSATSGAVNYGYTF. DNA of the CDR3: TGCAGTGCCACAAGTGGGGCAGTCAACTATGGCTACACCTTC.

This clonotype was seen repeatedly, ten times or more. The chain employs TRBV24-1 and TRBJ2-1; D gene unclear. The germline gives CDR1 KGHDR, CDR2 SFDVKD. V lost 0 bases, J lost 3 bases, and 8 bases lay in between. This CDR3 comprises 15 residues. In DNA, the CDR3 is TGTGCCACCAGTGATTTGGAGAGAGGCTACAATGAGCAGTTCTTC. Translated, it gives CATSDLERGYNEQFF.

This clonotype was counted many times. This CDR3 is CSARSGAPNYGYTF. CDR3 DNA sequence: TGCAGTGCTAGATCAGGGGCCCCTAACTATGGCTACACCTTC. The J gene is TRBJ1-2, the V gene TRBV20-1, with D perhaps matching TRBD1 (6 bases). The V gene's germline CDR1 is DFQATT and CDR2 SNEGSKA (reference sequence). V lost 2 bases and J 0 bases, leaving 10 bases between the germline ends. The CDR3 extends over 14 amino acids.

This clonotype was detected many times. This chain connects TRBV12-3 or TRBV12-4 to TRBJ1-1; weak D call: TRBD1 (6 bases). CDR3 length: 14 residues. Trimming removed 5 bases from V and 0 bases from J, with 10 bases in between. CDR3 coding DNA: TGTGCCAGCAGTGGACAGTACTTGAACACTGAAGCTTTCTTT. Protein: CASSGQYLNTEAFF.

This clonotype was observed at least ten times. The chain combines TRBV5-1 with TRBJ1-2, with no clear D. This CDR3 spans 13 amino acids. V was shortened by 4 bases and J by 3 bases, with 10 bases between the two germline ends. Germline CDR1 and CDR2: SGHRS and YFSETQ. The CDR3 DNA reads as TGCGCCAGCAGCCGAGACGGAGACTATGGCTACACCTTC. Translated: CASSRDGDYGYTF.